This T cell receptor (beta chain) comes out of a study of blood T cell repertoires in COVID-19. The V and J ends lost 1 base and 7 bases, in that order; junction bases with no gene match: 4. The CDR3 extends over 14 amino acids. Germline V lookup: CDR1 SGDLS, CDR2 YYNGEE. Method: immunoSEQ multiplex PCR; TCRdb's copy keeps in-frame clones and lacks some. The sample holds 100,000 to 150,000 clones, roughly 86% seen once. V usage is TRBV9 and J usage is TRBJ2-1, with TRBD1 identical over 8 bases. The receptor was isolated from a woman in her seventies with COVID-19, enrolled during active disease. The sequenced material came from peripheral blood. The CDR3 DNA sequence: TGTGCCAGCAGCGTACAGGGGGCGATGAATGAGCAGTTCTTC. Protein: CASSVQGAMNEQFF.